This TCR beta chain was observed in a study of blood T cell repertoires in COVID-19 (dated by TCRdb to about 2020). General notes on the study: Samples covering the acute and convalescent phases of COVID-19 were provided by collaborators in the United States, Italy and Spain. Deeply sampled blood TCRbeta repertoires from subjects exposed to, actively infected with, or recovered from COVID-19 were included in the dataset. HLA class I and class II types, where available, came from metadata supplied by the sample provider rather than from assay-based typing. A de-identified subject ID, COVID-19 status, age in years and sex were almost always included in the sample metadata. The repertoires were made available in a free public database intended to serve as a resource for research on the immune response to SARS-CoV-2. The material from the prospective study consisted of cDNA or gDNA derived from T cells, B-cell-depleted T cells, or PBMCs. The samples were drawn from the first 160 participants of the ongoing ImmuneRACE study and from some 1,300 subjects provided by 6 global collaborators.

At one collaborating source in Seattle, patients were enrolled during active infection and were followed longitudinally through the course of disease. Whole blood was collected in K2EDTA tubes by collaborating institutions according to the institutions' own protocols. Collaborator samples were shipped for TCRbeta analysis as frozen whole blood, isolated PBMCs, or DNA extracted from either sample type. V is trimmed back by 0 bases and J by 4 bases, and the junction contains 2 bases that no gene match accounts for. The CDR3, from cysteine to phenylalanine, totals 17 residues. Of all the DNA, just the CDR3 is kept, 51 bases in frame from base 1. As encoded in the germline V gene, CDR1 is MRHNA while CDR2 is SNTAGT. Broader findings and caveats from the paper: The quantity of clinical and demographic metadata differed by source and by participant and was supplied without curation.

The immunoSEQ Assay, a bias-controlled multiplex PCR, was used to amplify TCRbeta CDR3 regions from genomic DNA. Turning to the authors' computational methods: The number of nucleated cells in each sample was estimated from the amplification of reference gene primers within the assay. To quantify the absolute abundance of each unique TCRbeta CDR3 rearrangement, sequence reads were collapsed and filtered. For each sample, productive Simpson clonality was calculated as the square root of Simpson's diversity index across productive rearrangements. TCRdb carries this immuneACCESS record with in-frame sequences only. Its versions omit some clonotypes, under half of them owing to an unresolved V gene in the studies checked, with the rest unexplained. The V and J calls and clone size come from that table; D and trimming were worked out from the DNA. In all, the sample holds about 52,000 clones, and roughly four fifths of those were seen once. The ten largest clonotypes hold under 30% of the sample.

About this clone itself: No cognate antigen has been identified for it. No much larger clone exists at a distance of one base, and base qualities are not known.

This receptor was taken from a woman aged 80 or over with COVID-19, enrolled during active disease. The chain was built from TRBV6-4 and TRBJ2-1, with TRBD2 identical over 14 junction bases. Sequenced material: peripheral blood. The DNA sequence is as follows: TGTGCCAGCAGTGACTCGGGACTAGCGGGGGCTTACAATGAGCAGTTCTTC. This sequence encodes CASSDSGLAGAYNEQFF.